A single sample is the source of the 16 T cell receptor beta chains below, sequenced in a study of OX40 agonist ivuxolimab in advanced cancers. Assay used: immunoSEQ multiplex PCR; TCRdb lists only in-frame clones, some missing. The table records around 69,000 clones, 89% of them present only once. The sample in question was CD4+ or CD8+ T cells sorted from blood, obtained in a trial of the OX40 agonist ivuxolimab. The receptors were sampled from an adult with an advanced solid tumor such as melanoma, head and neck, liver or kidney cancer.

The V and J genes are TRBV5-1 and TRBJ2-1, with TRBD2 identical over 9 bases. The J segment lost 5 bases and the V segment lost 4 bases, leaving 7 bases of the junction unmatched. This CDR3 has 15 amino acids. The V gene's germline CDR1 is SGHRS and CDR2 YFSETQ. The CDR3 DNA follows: TGCGCCAGCAGCCTCCGGGCGGGAGGGGACAATGAGCAGTTCTTC. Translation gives CASSLRAGGDNEQFF. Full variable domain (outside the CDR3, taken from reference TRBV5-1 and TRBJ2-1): KAGVTQTPRYLIKTRGQQVTLSCSPISGHRSVSWYQQTPGQGLQFLFEYFSETQRNKGNFPGRFSGRQFSNSRSEMNVSTLELGDSALYLCASSLRAGGDNEQFFGPGTRLTVL.

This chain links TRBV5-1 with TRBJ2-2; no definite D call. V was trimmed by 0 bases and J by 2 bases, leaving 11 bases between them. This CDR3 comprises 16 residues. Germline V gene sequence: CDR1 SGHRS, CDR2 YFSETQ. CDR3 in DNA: TGCGCCAGCAGCTTGGCCAGTCGCTTAAACACCGGGGAGCTGTTTTTT. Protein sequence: CASSLASRLNTGELFF.

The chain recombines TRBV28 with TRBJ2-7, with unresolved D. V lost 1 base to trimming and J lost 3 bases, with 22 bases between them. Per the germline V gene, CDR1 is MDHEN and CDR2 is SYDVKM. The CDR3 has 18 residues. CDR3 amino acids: CASSLSPGLGATDYEQYF. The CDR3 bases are TGTGCCAGCAGTTTATCCCCTGGTTTAGGAGCGACTGACTACGAGCAGTACTTC.

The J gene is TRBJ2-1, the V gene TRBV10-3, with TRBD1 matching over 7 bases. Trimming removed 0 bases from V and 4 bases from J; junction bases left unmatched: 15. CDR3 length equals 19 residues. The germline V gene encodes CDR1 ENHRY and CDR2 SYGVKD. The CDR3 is CAISESSRGRTRGYNEQFF. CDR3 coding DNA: TGTGCCATCAGTGAGTCGAGTAGAGGACGCACCAGGGGGTACAATGAGCAGTTCTTC.

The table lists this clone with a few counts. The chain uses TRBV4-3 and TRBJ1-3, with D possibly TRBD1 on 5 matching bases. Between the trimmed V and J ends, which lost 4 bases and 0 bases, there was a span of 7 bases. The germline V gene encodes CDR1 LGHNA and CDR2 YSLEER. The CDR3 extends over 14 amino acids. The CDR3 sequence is CASSPGGSGNTIYF. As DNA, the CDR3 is TGCGCCAGCAGCCCCGGGGGCTCTGGAAACACCATATATTTT.

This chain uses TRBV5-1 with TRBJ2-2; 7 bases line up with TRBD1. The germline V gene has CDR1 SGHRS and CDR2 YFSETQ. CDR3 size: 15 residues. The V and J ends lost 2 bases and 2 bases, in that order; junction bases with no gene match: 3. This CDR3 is CASSFGQVNTGELFF. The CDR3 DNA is TGCGCCAGCAGCTTCGGACAGGTTAACACCGGGGAGCTGTTTTTT.

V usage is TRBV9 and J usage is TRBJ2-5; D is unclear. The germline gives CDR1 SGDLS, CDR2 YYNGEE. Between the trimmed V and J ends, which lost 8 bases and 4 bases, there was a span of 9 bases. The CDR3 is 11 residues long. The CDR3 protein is CASGVGETQYF. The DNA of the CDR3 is TGTGCCAGTGGGGTTGGAGAGACCCAGTACTTC.

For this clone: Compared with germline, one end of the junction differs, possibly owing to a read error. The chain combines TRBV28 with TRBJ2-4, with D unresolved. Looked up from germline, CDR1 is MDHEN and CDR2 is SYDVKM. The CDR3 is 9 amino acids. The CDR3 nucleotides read TGTGCCAGCGGATCCGCTCAGGACTTC. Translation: CASGSAQDF.

The CDR3 bases are TGTGCCATCAGTGACGAGTACAGGCGGGCCGAGCAGTACTTC. Protein: CAISDEYRRAEQYF. The chain is built from TRBV10-3 and TRBJ2-7; D may match TRBD1 or TRBD2 (5 bases each). V lost 3 bases and J lost 6, with 15 bases in between. The germline V gene encodes CDR1 ENHRY and CDR2 SYGVKD. This CDR3 region has 14 residues.

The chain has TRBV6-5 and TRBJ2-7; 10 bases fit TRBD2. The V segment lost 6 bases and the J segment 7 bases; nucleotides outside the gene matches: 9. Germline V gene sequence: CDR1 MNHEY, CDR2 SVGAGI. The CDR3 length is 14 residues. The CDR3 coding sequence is TGTGCCAGCAGCCGGCTAGCGGGAGCTTATGAGCAGTACTTC. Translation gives CASSRLAGAYEQYF.

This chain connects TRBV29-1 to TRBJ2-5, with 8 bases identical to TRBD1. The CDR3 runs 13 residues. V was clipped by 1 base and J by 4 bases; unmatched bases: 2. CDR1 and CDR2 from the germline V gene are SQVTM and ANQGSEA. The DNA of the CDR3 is TGCAGCGTTGAAGTAACAGGGGGAGAGACCCAGTACTTC. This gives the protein CSVEVTGGETQYF.

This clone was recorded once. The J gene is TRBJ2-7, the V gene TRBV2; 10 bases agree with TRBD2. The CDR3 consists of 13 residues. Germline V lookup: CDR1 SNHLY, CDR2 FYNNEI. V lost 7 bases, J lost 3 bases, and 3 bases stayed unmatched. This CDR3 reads CASKAGGGYEQYF. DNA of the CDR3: TGTGCCAGCAAAGCGGGAGGGGGCTACGAGCAGTACTTC.

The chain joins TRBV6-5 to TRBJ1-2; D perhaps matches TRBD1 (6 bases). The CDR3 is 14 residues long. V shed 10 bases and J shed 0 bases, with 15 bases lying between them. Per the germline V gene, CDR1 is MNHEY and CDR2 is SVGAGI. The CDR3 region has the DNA TGTGCCACCAGGGACATAATGACTAACTATGGCTACACCTTC. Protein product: CATRDIMTNYGYTF.

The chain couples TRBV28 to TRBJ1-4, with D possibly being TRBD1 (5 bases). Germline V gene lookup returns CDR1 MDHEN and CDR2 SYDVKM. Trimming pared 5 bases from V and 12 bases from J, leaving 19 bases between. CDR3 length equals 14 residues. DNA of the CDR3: TGTGCCAGCAGTCCGCGGGATGGTATGGGGCAACTGTTTTTT. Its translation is CASSPRDGMGQLFF.

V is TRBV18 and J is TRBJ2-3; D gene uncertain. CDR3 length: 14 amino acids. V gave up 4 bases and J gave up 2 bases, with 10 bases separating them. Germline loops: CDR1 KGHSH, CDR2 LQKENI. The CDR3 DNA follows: TGTGCCAGCTCACTGGCTAGTATCACAGATACGCAGTATTTT. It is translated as CASSLASITDTQYF.

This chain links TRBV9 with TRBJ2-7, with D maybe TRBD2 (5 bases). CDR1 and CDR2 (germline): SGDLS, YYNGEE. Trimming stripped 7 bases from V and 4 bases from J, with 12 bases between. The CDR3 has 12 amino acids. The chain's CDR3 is CASGRSLYEQYF. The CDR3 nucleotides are TGTGCCAGCGGGAGAAGCTTGTACGAGCAGTACTTC.